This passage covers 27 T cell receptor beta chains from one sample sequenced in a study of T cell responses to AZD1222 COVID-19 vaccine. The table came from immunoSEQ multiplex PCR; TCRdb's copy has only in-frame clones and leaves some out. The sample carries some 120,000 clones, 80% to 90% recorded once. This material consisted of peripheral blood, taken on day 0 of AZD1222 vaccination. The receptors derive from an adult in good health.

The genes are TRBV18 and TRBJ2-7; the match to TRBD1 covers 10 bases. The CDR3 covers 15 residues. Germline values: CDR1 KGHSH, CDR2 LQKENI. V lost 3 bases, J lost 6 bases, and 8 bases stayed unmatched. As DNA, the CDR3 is TGTGCCAGCTCACCCCGGGACAGGGGTCGACGCGAGCAGTACTTC. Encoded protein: CASSPRDRGRREQYF.

CDR3 sequence (DNA): TGTGCCAGCAGCCCTCGCGGACTAGGGTCCGGGGAGCTGTTTTTT. Encoded protein: CASSPRGLGSGELFF. The chain has TRBV4-2 and TRBJ2-2; TRBD2 agrees at 7 bases. The CDR3 is made up of 15 amino acids. The J segment lost 6 bases and the V segment lost 4 bases, leaving 8 bases of the junction unmatched. The germline CDR1 and CDR2 sequences are LGHNA and YNFKEQ.

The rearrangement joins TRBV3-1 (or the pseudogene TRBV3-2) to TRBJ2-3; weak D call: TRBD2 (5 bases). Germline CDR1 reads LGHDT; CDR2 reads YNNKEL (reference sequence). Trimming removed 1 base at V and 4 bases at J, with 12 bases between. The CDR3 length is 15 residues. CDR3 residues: CASSQGGLLPDTQYF. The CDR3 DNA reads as TGTGCCAGCAGCCAAGGAGGACTCCTCCCAGATACGCAGTATTTT.

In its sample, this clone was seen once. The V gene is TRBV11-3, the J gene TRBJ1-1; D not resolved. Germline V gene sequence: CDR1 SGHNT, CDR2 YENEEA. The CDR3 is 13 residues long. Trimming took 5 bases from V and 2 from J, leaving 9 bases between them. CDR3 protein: CASSPTGNTEAFF. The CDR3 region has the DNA TGTGCCAGCAGCCCGACGGGTAACACTGAAGCTTTCTTT.

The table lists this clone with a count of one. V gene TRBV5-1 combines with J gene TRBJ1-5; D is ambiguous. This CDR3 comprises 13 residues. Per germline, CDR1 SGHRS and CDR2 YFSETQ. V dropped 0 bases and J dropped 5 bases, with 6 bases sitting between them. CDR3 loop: CASSLDSYQPQHF. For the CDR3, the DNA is TGCGCCAGCAGCTTGGACAGTTATCAGCCCCAGCATTTT.

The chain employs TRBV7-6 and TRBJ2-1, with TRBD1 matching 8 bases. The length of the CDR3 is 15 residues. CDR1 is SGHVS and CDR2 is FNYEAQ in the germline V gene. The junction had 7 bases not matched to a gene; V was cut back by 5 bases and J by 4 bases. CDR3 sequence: CASSLRQGRYNEQFF. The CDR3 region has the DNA TGTGCCAGCAGCCTAAGACAGGGGAGGTACAATGAGCAGTTCTTC.

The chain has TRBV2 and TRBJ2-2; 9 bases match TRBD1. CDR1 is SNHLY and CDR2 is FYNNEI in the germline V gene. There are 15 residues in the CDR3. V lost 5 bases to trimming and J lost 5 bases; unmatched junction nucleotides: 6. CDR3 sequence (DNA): TGTGCCAGCAGTTCAGGACAGGGGCGGACCGGGGAGCTGTTTTTT. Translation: CASSSGQGRTGELFF.

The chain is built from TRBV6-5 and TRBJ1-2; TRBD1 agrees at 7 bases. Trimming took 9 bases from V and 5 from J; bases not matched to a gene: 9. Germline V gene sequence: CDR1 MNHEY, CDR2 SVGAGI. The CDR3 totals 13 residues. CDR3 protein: CARHRDRSYGYTF. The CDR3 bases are TGTGCCAGACACAGGGACAGAAGTTATGGCTACACCTTC.

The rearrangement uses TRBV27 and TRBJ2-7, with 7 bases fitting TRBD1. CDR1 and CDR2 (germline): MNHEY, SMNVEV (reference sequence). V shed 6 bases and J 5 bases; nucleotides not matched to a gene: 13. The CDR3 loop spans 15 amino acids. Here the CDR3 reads CASSPLPDRAHEQYF. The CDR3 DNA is TGTGCCAGCAGCCCACTCCCAGACAGGGCCCACGAGCAGTACTTC.

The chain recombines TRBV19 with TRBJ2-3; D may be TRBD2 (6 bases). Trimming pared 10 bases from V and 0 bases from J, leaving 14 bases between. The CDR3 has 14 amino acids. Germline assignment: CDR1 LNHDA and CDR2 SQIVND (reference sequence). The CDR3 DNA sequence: TGTGCCACCCTCCGGGCGGGGAGCACAGATACGCAGTATTTT. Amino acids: CATLRAGSTDTQYF.

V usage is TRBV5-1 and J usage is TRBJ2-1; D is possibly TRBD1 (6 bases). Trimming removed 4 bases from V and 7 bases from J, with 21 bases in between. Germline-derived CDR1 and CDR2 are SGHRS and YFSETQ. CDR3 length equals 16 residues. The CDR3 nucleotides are TGCGCCAGCAGCCCCGGACGCCCATTTACAGGGAATGAGCAGTTCTTC. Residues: CASSPGRPFTGNEQFF.

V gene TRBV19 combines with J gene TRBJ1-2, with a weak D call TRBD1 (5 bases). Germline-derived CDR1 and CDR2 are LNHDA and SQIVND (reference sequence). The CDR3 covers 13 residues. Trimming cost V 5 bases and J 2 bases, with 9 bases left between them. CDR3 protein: CASSAGRNYGYTF. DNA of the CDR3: TGTGCCAGTAGTGCGGGACGGAACTATGGCTACACCTTC. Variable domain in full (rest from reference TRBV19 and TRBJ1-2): DGGITQSPKYLFRKEGQNVTLSCEQNLNHDAMYWYRQDPGQGLRLIYYSQIVNDFQKGDIAEGYSVSREKKESFPLTVTSAQKNPTAFYLCASSAGRNYGYTFGSGTRLTVV.

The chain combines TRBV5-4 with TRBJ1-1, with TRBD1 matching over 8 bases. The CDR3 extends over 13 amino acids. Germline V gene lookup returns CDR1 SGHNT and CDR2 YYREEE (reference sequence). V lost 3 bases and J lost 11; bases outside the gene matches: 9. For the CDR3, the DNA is TGTGCCAGCAGCTGGAACAGTGGGGACAGGGCTTTCTTT. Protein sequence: CASSWNSGDRAFF.

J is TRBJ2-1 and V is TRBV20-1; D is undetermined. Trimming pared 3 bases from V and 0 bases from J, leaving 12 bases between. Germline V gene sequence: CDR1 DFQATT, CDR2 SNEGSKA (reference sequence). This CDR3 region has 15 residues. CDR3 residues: CSASSGLSSYNEQFF. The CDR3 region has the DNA TGCAGTGCTAGTTCGGGTCTGAGCTCCTACAATGAGCAGTTCTTC.

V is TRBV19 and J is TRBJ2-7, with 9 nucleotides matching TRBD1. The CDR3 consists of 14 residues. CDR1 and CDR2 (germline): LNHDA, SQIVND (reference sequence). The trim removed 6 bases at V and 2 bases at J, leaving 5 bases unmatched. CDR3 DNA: TGTGCCAGTAGAAGGGACAGGGCTGCCTACGAGCAGTACTTC. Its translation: CASRRDRAAYEQYF. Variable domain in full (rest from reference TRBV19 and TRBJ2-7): DGGITQSPKYLFRKEGQNVTLSCEQNLNHDAMYWYRQDPGQGLRLIYYSQIVNDFQKGDIAEGYSVSREKKESFPLTVTSAQKNPTAFYLCASRRDRAAYEQYFGPGTRLTVT.

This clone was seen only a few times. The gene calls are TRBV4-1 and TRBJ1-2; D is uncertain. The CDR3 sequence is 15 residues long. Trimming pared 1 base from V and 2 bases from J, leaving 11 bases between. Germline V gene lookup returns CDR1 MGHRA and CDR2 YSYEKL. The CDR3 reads CASSQVAPLNYGYTF. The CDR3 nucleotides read TGCGCCAGCAGCCAAGTGGCCCCCCTAAACTATGGCTACACCTTC.

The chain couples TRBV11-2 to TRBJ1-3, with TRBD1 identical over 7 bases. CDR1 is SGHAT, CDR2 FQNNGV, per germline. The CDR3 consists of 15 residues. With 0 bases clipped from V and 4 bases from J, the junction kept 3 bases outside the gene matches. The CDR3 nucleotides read TGTGCCAGCAGCTTAGAGAGGGGACAGGGAAACACCATATATTTT. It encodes CASSLERGQGNTIYF.

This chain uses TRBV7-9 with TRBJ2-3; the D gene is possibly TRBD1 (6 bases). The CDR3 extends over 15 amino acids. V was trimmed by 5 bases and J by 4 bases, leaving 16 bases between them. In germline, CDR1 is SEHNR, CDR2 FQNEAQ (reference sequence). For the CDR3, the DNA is TGTGCCAGCAGCGCCCAGCCAACAGGGTCAGATACGCAGTATTTT. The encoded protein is CASSAQPTGSDTQYF.

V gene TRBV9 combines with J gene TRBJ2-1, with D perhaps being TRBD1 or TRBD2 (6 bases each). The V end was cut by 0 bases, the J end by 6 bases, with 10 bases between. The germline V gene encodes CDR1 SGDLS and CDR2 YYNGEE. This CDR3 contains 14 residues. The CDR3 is CASSVAGGGNEQFF. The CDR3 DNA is TGTGCCAGCAGCGTAGCCGGAGGGGGCAATGAGCAGTTCTTC.

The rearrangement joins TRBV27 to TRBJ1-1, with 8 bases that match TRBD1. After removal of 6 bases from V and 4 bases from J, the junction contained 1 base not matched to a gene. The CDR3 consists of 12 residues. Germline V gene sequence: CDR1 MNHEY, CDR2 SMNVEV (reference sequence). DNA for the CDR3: TGTGCCAGCAGACAGGGGGGCACTGAAGCTTTCTTT. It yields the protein CASRQGGTEAFF.

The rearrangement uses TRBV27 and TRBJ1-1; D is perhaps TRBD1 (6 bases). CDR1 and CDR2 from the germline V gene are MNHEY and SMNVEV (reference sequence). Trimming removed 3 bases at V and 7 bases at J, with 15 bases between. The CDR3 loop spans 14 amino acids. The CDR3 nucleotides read TGTGCCAGCAGTTTTGGAGGGGGAACTTTTGAAGCTTTCTTT. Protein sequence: CASSFGGGTFEAFF.

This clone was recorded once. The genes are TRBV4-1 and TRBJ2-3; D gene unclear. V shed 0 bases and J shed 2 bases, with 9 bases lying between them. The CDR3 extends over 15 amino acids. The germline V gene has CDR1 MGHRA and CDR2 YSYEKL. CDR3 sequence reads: CASSQDLATTDTQYF. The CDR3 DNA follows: TGCGCCAGCAGCCAAGATCTTGCCACCACAGATACGCAGTATTTT.

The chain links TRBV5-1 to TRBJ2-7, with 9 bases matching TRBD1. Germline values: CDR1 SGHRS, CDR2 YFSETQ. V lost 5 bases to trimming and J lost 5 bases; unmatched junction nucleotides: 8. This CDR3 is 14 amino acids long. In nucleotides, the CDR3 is TGCGCCAGCAGGCCCCGGGACAGGGACGACGAGCAGTACTTC. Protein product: CASRPRDRDDEQYF.

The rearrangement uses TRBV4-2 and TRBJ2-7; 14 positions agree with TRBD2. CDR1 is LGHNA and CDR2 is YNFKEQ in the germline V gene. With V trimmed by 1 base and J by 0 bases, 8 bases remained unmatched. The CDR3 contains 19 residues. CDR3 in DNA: TGTGCCAGCAGCCAAGCCGGGACTAGCGGGGGTACGTTCTCCTACGAGCAGTACTTC. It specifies CASSQAGTSGGTFSYEQYF.

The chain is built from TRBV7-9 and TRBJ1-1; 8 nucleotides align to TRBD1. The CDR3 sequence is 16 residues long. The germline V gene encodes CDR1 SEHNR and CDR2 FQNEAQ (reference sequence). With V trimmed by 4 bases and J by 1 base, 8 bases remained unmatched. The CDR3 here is CASSYHRGAKNTEAFF. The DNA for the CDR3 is TGTGCCAGCAGCTATCACAGGGGGGCCAAGAACACTGAAGCTTTCTTT. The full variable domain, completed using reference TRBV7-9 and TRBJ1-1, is DTGVSQNPRHKITKRGQNVTFRCDPISEHNRLYWYRQTLGQGPEFLTYFQNEAQLEKSRLLSDRFSAERPKGSFSTLEIQRTEQGDSAMYLCASSYHRGAKNTEAFFGQGTRLTVV.

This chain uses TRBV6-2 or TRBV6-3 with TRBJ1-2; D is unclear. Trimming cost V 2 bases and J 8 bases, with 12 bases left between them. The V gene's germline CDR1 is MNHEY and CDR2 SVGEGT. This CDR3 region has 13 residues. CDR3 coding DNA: TGTGCCAGCAGTTACGAGGACGCGGGGGGCTACACCTTC. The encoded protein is CASSYEDAGGYTF.

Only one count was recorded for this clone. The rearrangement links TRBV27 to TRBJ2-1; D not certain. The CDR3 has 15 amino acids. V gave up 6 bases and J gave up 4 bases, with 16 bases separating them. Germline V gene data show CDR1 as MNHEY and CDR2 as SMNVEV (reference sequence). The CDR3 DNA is TGTGCCAGCAGCCGGTCCCTCCCCCGGTACAATGAGCAGTTCTTC. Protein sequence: CASSRSLPRYNEQFF.